The source of this T cell receptor beta chain is a study of T cell changes during pregnancy in multiple sclerosis. The repertoire was sequenced with immunoSEQ multiplex PCR; TCRdb's copy has only in-frame clones and lacks some. This table holds some 70,000 clones, approximately 92% found once. This receptor was identified in a female donor in good health, enrolled as a control in a pregnancy study. The sequenced sample was peripheral blood, obtained after pregnancy.

CDR3 nucleotides: TGTGCCAGCAGCGTAGCGGAGATGGTCGATTCACCCCTCCACTTT. Its protein is CASSVAEMVDSPLHF. This chain links TRBV9 with TRBJ1-6; D is uncertain. Trimming left V 0 bases short and J 8 bases short, with 12 bases between. This CDR3 has 15 residues. Germline-derived CDR1 and CDR2 are SGDLS and YYNGEE.